The TCR beta chain described here comes from a study of Ad26.COV2.S vaccination and SARS-CoV-2 variants. Overall study context: This donor came from the COV1001 trial of Ad26.COV2.S. Whole-study findings and limits: Assessments of TCR breadth and depth may have underestimated the total T cell responses. Vaccine and placebo groups showed comparable non-spike TCR breadth.

Treatment noted: around 19 received Ad26.COV2.S at low or high dose, single or two shots; about 5 received placebo; per-sample allocation not given. Collection of the samples took place on day 63 after the first injection of vaccine or placebo. Some clones are missing from TCRdb's copy, which holds only in-frame ones; the method was immunoSEQ multiplex PCR. This table has about 680,000 clones, 80% to 90% appearing once. This clone has only one observation. The antigen is undetermined. Germline assignment: CDR1 SGHRS and CDR2 YFSETQ. V was pared by 4 bases and J by 4 bases, with 9 bases between. This CDR3 is built from 14 residues.

The receptor was isolated from a person aged 18-65 years who received the Ad26.COV2.S COVID-19 vaccine or a placebo. The material sequenced was peripheral blood, taken in a trial of Ad26.COV2.S vaccine versus placebo. The J gene is TRBJ1-6, the V gene TRBV5-1; D is undetermined. CDR3 protein: CASSTAGYNSPLHF. CDR3 nucleotide sequence: TGCGCCAGCAGCACGGCCGGTTATAATTCACCCCTCCACTTT.